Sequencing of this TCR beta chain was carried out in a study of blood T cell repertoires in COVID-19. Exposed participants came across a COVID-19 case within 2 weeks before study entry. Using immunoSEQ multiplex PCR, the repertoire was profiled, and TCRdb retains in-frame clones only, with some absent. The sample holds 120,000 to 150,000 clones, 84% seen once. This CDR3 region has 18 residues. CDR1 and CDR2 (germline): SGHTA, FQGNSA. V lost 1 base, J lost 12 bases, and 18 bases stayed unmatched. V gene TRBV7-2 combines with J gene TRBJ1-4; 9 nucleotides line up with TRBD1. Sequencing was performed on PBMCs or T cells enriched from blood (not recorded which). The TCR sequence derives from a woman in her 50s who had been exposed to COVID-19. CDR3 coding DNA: TGTGCCAGCAGCTTAGACTCGCGGGTCCGGGACAGGGTCGGGGAACTGTTTTTT. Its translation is CASSLDSRVRDRVGELFF.